This T cell receptor beta chain came from a study of blood T cell repertoires in COVID-19. In the study overall: Specimens from acute and convalescent COVID-19 originated in the United States, Italy and Spain. T cells, B-cell-depleted T cells, or PBMCs provided the cDNA or gDNA that served as material.

The V and J ends lost 5 bases and 8 bases, in that order; junction bases with no gene match: 16. This CDR3 is 17 amino acids long. Per the germline V gene, CDR1 is LNHDA and CDR2 is SQIVND (reference sequence). In the original workflow: Researchers report that nucleated cell counts were estimated from reference gene primer amplification. Profiled with immunoSEQ multiplex PCR; TCRdb holds only in-frame clones, not every one. V and J calls and clone size are those listed in that table; D and trimming were worked out from the DNA. The table records roughly 140,000 clones, approximately 90% of them present only once.

The chain couples TRBV19 to TRBJ1-2, with TRBD1 identical over 11 bases. This TCR came from a woman between 55 and 75 years old with active or convalescent COVID-19. Material: peripheral blood. The CDR3 bases are TGTGCCAGTAGTGTCCAAACCGGGACAGGGGGTTTTTTGGGCTACACCTTC. Its protein product is CASSVQTGTGGFLGYTF.